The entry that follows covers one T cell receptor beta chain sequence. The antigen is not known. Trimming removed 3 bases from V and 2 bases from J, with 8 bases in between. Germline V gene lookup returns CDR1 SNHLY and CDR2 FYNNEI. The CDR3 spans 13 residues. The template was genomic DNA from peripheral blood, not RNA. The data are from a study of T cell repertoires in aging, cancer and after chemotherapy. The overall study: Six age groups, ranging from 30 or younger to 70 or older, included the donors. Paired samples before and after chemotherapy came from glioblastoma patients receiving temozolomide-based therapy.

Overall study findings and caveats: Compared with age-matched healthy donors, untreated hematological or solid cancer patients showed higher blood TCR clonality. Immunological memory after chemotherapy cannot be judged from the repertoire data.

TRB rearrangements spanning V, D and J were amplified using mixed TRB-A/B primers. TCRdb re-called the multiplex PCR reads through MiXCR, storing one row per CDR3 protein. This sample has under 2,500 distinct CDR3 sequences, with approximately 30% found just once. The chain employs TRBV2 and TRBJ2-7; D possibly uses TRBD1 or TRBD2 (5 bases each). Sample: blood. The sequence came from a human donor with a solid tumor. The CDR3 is CASSDGGTYEQYF. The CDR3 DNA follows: TGTGCCAGCAGTGATGGGGGAACCTACGAGCAGTACTTC.